This T cell receptor beta chain was recorded in a study of glioma-infiltrating T cells after dendritic cell vaccination. Study as a whole: Dendritic cells derived from monocytes and pulsed with autologous tumor lysate formed the vaccine.

There are a few counts of this clone. Fresh-frozen tumor tissue and more than two years of survival data were available for all. TCRB CDR3 was amplified from 2 ug genomic DNA or less. The method was immunoSEQ multiplex PCR; TCRdb's version includes in-frame clones alone and lacks a portion of them. The table includes roughly 80,000 clones, 70% to 90% detected once. The germline gives CDR1 LNHDA, CDR2 SQIVND (reference sequence). This CDR3 spans 15 amino acids. The junction had 5 bases not matched to a gene; V was cut back by 5 bases and J by 4 bases. Specimen: blood, collected before dendritic cell vaccination. The TCR sequence derives from a human donor with glioblastoma. V is TRBV19 and J is TRBJ2-7, with 13 bases aligning to TRBD2. CDR3 nucleotide sequence: TGTGCCAGTAGTCCTCGACTAGCGGGGGGATACGAGCAGTACTTC. This codes for CASSPRLAGGYEQYF. Using reference TRBV19 and TRBJ2-7 for the parts outside the CDR3, the full variable domain is DGGITQSPKYLFRKEGQNVTLSCEQNLNHDAMYWYRQDPGQGLRLIYYSQIVNDFQKGDIAEGYSVSREKKESFPLTVTSAQKNPTAFYLCASSPRLAGGYEQYFGPGTRLTVT.